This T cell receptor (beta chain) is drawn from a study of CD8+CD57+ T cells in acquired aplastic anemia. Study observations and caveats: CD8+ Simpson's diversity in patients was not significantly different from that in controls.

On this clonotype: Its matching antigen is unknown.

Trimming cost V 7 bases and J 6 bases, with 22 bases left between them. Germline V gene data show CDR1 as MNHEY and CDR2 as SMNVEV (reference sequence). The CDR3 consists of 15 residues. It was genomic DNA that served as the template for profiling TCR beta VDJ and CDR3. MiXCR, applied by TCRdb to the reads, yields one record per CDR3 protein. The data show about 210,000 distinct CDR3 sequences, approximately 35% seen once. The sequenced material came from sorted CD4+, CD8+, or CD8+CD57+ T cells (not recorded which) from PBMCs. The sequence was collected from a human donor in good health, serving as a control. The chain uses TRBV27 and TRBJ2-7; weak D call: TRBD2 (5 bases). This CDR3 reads CASMASRATQCEQYF. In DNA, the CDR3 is TGTGCCAGCATGGCCTCGAGGGCCACACAGTGCGAGCAGTACTTC.